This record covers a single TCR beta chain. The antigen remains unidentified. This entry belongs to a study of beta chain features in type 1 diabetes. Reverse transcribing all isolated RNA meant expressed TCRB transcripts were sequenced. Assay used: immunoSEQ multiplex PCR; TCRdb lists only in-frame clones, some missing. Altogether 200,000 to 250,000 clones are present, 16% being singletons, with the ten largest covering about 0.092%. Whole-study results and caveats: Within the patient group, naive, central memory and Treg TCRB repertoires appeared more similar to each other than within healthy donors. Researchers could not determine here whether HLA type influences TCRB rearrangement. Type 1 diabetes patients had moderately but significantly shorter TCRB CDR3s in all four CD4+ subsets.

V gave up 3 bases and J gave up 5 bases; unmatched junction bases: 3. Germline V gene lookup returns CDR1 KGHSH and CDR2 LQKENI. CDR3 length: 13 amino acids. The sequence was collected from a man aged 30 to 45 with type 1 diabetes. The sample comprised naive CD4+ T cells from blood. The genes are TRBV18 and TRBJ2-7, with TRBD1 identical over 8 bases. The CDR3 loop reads CASSPPGQDEQYF. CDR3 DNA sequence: TGTGCCAGCTCACCTCCGGGACAGGACGAGCAGTACTTC.